The 32 T cell receptor beta chains below come from one sample, sequenced in a study of T cell clones after liver transplantation (dated by TCRdb to about 2019). Library preparation used the immunoSEQ multiplex PCR assay. The table comes from immuneACCESS by way of TCRdb, which keeps in-frame sequences with V and J called. Part of the clones is missing from these tables; in studies checked, under half for an unresolved V gene and the rest for unknown reasons. The sample records some 50,000 clones, roughly 70% of which are singletons. The ten biggest clones cover over 8% of the sample. The sample consisted of CD4+ T cells from blood, taken at the 22-month timepoint. The receptors originated from a human patient who received a liver transplant. After a transplant, some T cells may be the graft donor's own cells.

This chain joins TRBV28 and TRBJ1-5; unclear D gene. Trimming shortened V by 7 bases and J by 4 bases, and 8 bases separated the two germline ends. Looked up from germline, CDR1 is MDHEN and CDR2 is SYDVKM. This CDR3 comprises 12 residues. DNA for the CDR3: TGTGCCAGCAAGAGGGCGAATCAGCCCCAGCATTTT. Its translation: CASKRANQPQHF.

The CDR3 coding sequence is TGTGCCAGCAGCGCCCGGACAGGGGGGCTTGTGGATACGCAGTATTTT. As protein: CASSARTGGLVDTQYF. The chain couples TRBV9 to TRBJ2-3; TRBD1 matches 10 bases. V dropped 3 bases and J dropped 6; count of bases not matched to a gene: 10. The CDR3 is 16 residues long. The germline gives CDR1 SGDLS, CDR2 YYNGEE.

This clone has just a few counts. V gene TRBV11-2 combines with J gene TRBJ2-7; no clear D gene. Germline V CDR1 and CDR2: SGHAT, FQNNGV. V lost 3 bases and J 4 bases, leaving 10 bases between the germline ends. The length of the CDR3 is 13 residues. CDR3 sequence: CASSFGNGYEQYF. The CDR3 DNA is TGTGCCAGCAGCTTCGGAAACGGATACGAGCAGTACTTC.

Concerning this clone itself: Other DNA sequences in the same sample also yield this CDR3. This chain joins TRBV18 and TRBJ2-5; 8 nucleotides match TRBD2. J was trimmed by 1 base and V by 2 bases; bases with no gene match: 3. The CDR3 covers 15 residues. The germline V gene has CDR1 KGHSH and CDR2 LQKENI. CDR3: CASSPLAGGQETQYF. The CDR3, as DNA: TGTGCCAGCTCACCATTGGCGGGGGGCCAAGAGACCCAGTACTTC.

This clone was recorded a few times. The V and J genes are TRBV27 and TRBJ1-1; possible D gene TRBD1, 6 bases. V gave up 6 bases and J gave up 6 bases, with 14 bases separating them. Germline V lookup: CDR1 MNHEY, CDR2 SMNVEV (reference sequence). There are 13 residues in the CDR3. The CDR3 sequence is CASSKQGSAEAFF. Here the CDR3 DNA reads TGTGCCAGCAGCAAACAGGGATCGGCTGAAGCTTTCTTT.

The J gene is TRBJ1-1, the V gene TRBV7-8; D is possibly TRBD1 (6 bases). CDR1 is SGHVS and CDR2 is FQNEAQ in the germline V gene. The CDR3 is made up of 15 amino acids. V lost 0 bases and J lost 1, with 9 bases in between. The CDR3 DNA reads as TGTGCCAGCAGCTTAGCGGTCAGGGGGAACACTGAAGCTTTCTTT. Its protein product is CASSLAVRGNTEAFF.

This sequence joins TRBV11-2 and TRBJ1-5; 7 nucleotides match TRBD1. The CDR3 runs 14 residues. Germline V gene sequence: CDR1 SGHAT, CDR2 FQNNGV. V was clipped by 5 bases and J by 3 bases; unmatched bases: 4. The CDR3 loop is CASSRDRNNQPQHF. The CDR3 nucleotides are TGTGCCAGCAGCCGGGACAGAAACAATCAGCCCCAGCATTTT.

V is TRBV14 and J is TRBJ2-1; 9 bases match TRBD2. V dropped 1 base and J dropped 7; count of bases not matched to a gene: 8. Per germline, CDR1 SGHDN and CDR2 FVKESK. This CDR3 has 16 amino acids. CDR3 sequence (DNA): TGTGCCAGCAGCCAAGGTCTGGCGGGGGGGCGAAATGAGCAGTTCTTC. Translation gives CASSQGLAGGRNEQFF.

This clone turned up a few times. V gene TRBV4-2 combines with J gene TRBJ1-6; no clear D gene. The CDR3 is 16 amino acids. The germline V gene has CDR1 LGHNA and CDR2 YNFKEQ. Trimming stripped 0 bases from V and 0 bases from J, with 6 bases between. CDR3 nucleotide sequence: TGTGCCAGCAGCCAAGATGTCAGCTCCTATAATTCACCCCTCCACTTT. It encodes CASSQDVSSYNSPLHF.

The genes are TRBV10-3 and TRBJ2-5; D ambiguous. The CDR3 contains 14 residues. The ends were cut back, 4 bases at V and 2 bases at J, with 11 bases in the middle. The germline CDR1 and CDR2 sequences are ENHRY and SYGVKD. The CDR3 coding sequence is TGTGCCATCAGTGGGGGTGGCAATCAAGAGACCCAGTACTTC. It encodes CAISGGGNQETQYF.

The rearrangement links TRBV28 to TRBJ1-2, with D uncertain. CDR1 and CDR2 (germline): MDHEN, SYDVKM. This CDR3 comprises 12 residues. The germline V and J ends were trimmed by 5 bases and 0 bases, with 4 bases remaining between them. The CDR3 nucleotides read TGTGCCAGCAGTCTCTCTAACTATGGCTACACCTTC. Amino acid sequence: CASSLSNYGYTF.

The chain carries TRBV23-1 and TRBJ1-3; tentatively, D is TRBD1 (6 bases). TRBV23-1 has ORF status, its function being uncertain. Trimming stripped 2 bases from V and 2 bases from J, with 19 bases between. The CDR3 is 18 residues long. CDR3 protein: CASSQRSLRGGPGNTIYF. The CDR3 DNA follows: TGCGCCAGCAGTCAAAGATCCCTTAGGGGGGGACCTGGAAACACCATATATTTT.

V gene TRBV18 combines with J gene TRBJ2-2; possibly TRBD2 for D (5 bases). The germline V gene has CDR1 KGHSH and CDR2 LQKENI. Deletions cut 3 bases from V and 5 bases from J, with 13 bases between. The CDR3 length is 15 residues. CDR3 amino acids: CASSPVEGGTGELFF. The CDR3 coding sequence is TGTGCCAGCTCACCTGTCGAGGGTGGGACCGGGGAGCTGTTTTTT.

This clone was counted a single time. The CDR3 region has the DNA TGTGCCTGGAGCTCGGGACTTCAAAGCTCCTACGAGCAGTACTTC. Translated: CAWSSGLQSSYEQYF. The rearrangement uses TRBV30 and TRBJ2-7; D perhaps matches TRBD2 (6 bases). This CDR3 region has 15 residues. CDR1 GTSNPN and CDR2 SVGIG come from the germline V gene (reference sequence). Trimming shortened V by 3 bases and J by 0 bases, and 15 bases separated the two germline ends.

The chain is built from TRBV10-1 and TRBJ2-1; D perhaps matches TRBD1 (5 bases). Germline assignment: CDR1 WNHNN and CDR2 SYGVQD (reference sequence). The V end lost 0 bases, the J end lost 9 bases, and 9 bases lay between the germline ends. This CDR3 region has 13 residues. Written as DNA, the CDR3 is TGCGCCAGCAGTGAGTCGGCAGACAGTGAGCAGTTCTTC. As protein: CASSESADSEQFF.

V is TRBV5-1 and J is TRBJ1-2; TRBD1 might be the D (5 bases). V lost 4 bases and J 1 base, leaving 14 bases between the germline ends. Germline V gene lookup returns CDR1 SGHRS and CDR2 YFSETQ. The CDR3 is 15 residues long. The CDR3 DNA reads as TGCGCCAGCAGCCGTGACACAGGTATTAACTATGGCTACACCTTC. Its translation is CASSRDTGINYGYTF.

The chain links TRBV29-1 to TRBJ2-1; 9 bases map to TRBD2. The ends lost 1 base at V and 0 bases at J; junction bases unmatched: 4. Per germline, CDR1 SQVTM and CDR2 ANQGSEA. There are 16 residues in the CDR3. CDR3 protein: CSVEGASGVSYNEQFF. DNA for the CDR3: TGCAGCGTTGAAGGGGCTAGCGGGGTCTCCTACAATGAGCAGTTCTTC.

The J gene is TRBJ2-3, the V gene TRBV2, with 9 bases lining up with TRBD2. CDR3 length: 17 residues. Trimming removed 4 bases from V and 4 bases from J; junction bases left unmatched: 12. The germline V gene encodes CDR1 SNHLY and CDR2 FYNNEI. The chain's CDR3 is CASSVIGGGASADTQYF. The DNA of the CDR3 is TGTGCCAGCAGTGTAATAGGCGGGGGGGCGAGCGCAGATACGCAGTATTTT.

J is TRBJ1-2 and V is TRBV7-3, with TRBD1 matching over 8 bases. With V trimmed by 6 bases and J by 8 bases, 11 bases remained unmatched. From germline, CDR1 is SGHTA and CDR2 FQGTGA. This CDR3 has 14 amino acids. The CDR3 loop is CASSSRTGSKGYTF. In DNA form, the CDR3 reads TGTGCCAGCAGTTCCAGGACAGGGAGCAAAGGCTACACCTTC.

V usage is TRBV7-2 and J usage is TRBJ2-7; weak D call: TRBD1 (6 bases). The length of the CDR3 is 13 residues. Germline CDR1 reads SGHTA; CDR2 reads FQGNSA. V lost 2 bases to trimming and J lost 6 bases, with 11 bases between them. CDR3 in DNA: TGTGCCAGCAGCTTAACAGGGTTCAGCGAGCAGTACTTC. It encodes CASSLTGFSEQYF.

This clone has only one observation. The genes are TRBV30 and TRBJ1-3; maybe TRBD1 (6 bases). CDR3 length equals 12 residues. The V and J ends lost 6 bases and 7 bases respectively, with 13 bases between them. Germline V gene data show CDR1 as GTSNPN and CDR2 as SVGIG (reference sequence). CDR3 amino acids: CACAGGLNTIYF. As DNA, the CDR3 is TGTGCCTGCGCCGGGGGCTTGAACACCATATATTTT.

The chain employs TRBV5-1 and TRBJ1-6; perhaps TRBD1 as D (6 bases). V was cut by 0 bases and J by 8 bases, with 18 bases left in between. The germline CDR1 and CDR2 sequences are SGHRS and YFSETQ. The CDR3 is 17 amino acids. CDR3 coding DNA: TGCGCCAGCAGCTTGGAATACAGGGCAAAACGGGATTCACCCCTCCACTTT. This encodes CASSLEYRAKRDSPLHF. The variable domain in full, with the rest retrieved from reference TRBV5-1 and TRBJ1-6, is KAGVTQTPRYLIKTRGQQVTLSCSPISGHRSVSWYQQTPGQGLQFLFEYFSETQRNKGNFPGRFSGRQFSNSRSEMNVSTLELGDSALYLCASSLEYRAKRDSPLHFGNGTRLTVT.

The rearrangement uses TRBV5-4 and TRBJ1-2, with no clear D. Germline V gene sequence: CDR1 SGHNT, CDR2 YYREEE (reference sequence). CDR3 length equals 13 residues. V gave up 0 bases and J gave up 1 base, with 4 bases separating them. The CDR3 region is CASSLGGNYGYTF. The CDR3 nucleotides read TGTGCCAGCAGCTTGGGGGGTAACTATGGCTACACCTTC.

The chain couples TRBV28 to TRBJ1-5, with 7 bases matching TRBD1. The CDR3 totals 16 residues. V lost 2 bases to trimming and J lost 8 bases; unmatched junction nucleotides: 12. The V gene's germline CDR1 is MDHEN and CDR2 SYDVKM. This CDR3 is CASSLGEGARGKPQHF. CDR3 coding DNA: TGTGCCAGCAGTTTAGGGGAGGGGGCGCGGGGAAAGCCCCAGCATTTT.

The chain is built from TRBV5-4 and TRBJ1-2, with 8 bases that match TRBD1. V lost 4 bases to trimming and J lost 10 bases; unmatched junction nucleotides: 18. The CDR3 is 16 residues long. Germline-derived CDR1 and CDR2 are SGHNT and YYREEE (reference sequence). In DNA, the CDR3 is TGTGCCAGCAGCAACGGACAGGGCCCCTCTTCGAGTGTCTACACCTTC. Protein: CASSNGQGPSSSVYTF.

This clone was picked up one time. The rearrangement links TRBV7-9 to TRBJ1-3, with 7 bases identical to TRBD1. Germline V CDR1 and CDR2: SEHNR, FQNEAQ (reference sequence). Germline trimming cut 4 bases from V and 1 base from J; bases unmatched to any gene: 1. CDR3 length: 14 residues. The CDR3 DNA sequence: TGTGCCAGCAGCTACAGGGGATCTGGAAACACCATATATTTT. Protein sequence: CASSYRGSGNTIYF. The full variable domain, with the rest looked up from reference TRBV7-9 and TRBJ1-3, is DTGVSQNPRHKITKRGQNVTFRCDPISEHNRLYWYRQTLGQGPEFLTYFQNEAQLEKSRLLSDRFSAERPKGSFSTLEIQRTEQGDSAMYLCASSYRGSGNTIYFGEGSWLTVV.

This clone was detected a few times. The rearrangement uses TRBV5-4 and TRBJ2-3, with 8 bases aligning to TRBD2. The V gene end was trimmed by 8 bases and the J gene end by 3 bases; junction bases not matched to a gene: 5. Germline CDR1 SGHNT, CDR2 YYREEE (reference sequence). The CDR3 sequence is 13 residues long. CDR3 loop: CASSGVVTDTQYF. In DNA, the CDR3 is TGTGCCAGTAGCGGGGTTGTGACAGATACGCAGTATTTT. The full variable domain, rest sourced from reference TRBV5-4 and TRBJ2-3, is ETGVTQSPTHLIKTRGQQVTLRCSSQSGHNTVSWYQQALGQGPQFIFQYYREEENGRGNFPPRFSGLQFPNYSSELNVNALELDDSALYLCASSGVVTDTQYFGPGTRLTVL.

The chain uses TRBV7-9 and TRBJ2-7, with 9 positions matching TRBD1. The ends lost 6 bases at V and 0 bases at J; junction bases unmatched: 6. This CDR3 is 15 amino acids long. From germline, CDR1 is SEHNR and CDR2 FQNEAQ (reference sequence). The CDR3 DNA reads TGTGCCAGCAGACCCCGGACAGGGGACTCCTACGAGCAGTACTTC. Translated, it gives CASRPRTGDSYEQYF. Drawing the rest from reference TRBV7-9 and TRBJ2-7, the complete variable domain is DTGVSQNPRHKITKRGQNVTFRCDPISEHNRLYWYRQTLGQGPEFLTYFQNEAQLEKSRLLSDRFSAERPKGSFSTLEIQRTEQGDSAMYLCASRPRTGDSYEQYFGPGTRLTVT.

CDR3 loop: CASSAGLPGEQFF. CDR3 sequence (DNA): TGTGCCAGCAGCGCGGGACTACCGGGTGAGCAGTTCTTC. V gene TRBV9 combines with J gene TRBJ2-1; TRBD2 aligns across 7 bases. This CDR3 spans 13 amino acids. J was trimmed by 9 bases and V by 3 bases; bases with no gene match: 6. CDR1 and CDR2 (germline): SGDLS, YYNGEE.

The chain links TRBV6-5 to TRBJ2-3; no definite D call. V was shortened by 6 bases and J by 2 bases, with 9 bases between the two germline ends. Germline V gene sequence: CDR1 MNHEY, CDR2 SVGAGI. This CDR3 has 13 amino acids. The CDR3, as DNA: TGTGCCAGCAGCTTCGACCTCACAGATACGCAGTATTTT. Its translation: CASSFDLTDTQYF.

The rearrangement uses TRBV14 and TRBJ2-1; tentatively, D is TRBD2 (6 bases). The CDR3 runs 16 residues. Trimming left V 3 bases short and J 4 bases short, with 16 bases between. CDR1 SGHDN and CDR2 FVKESK come from the germline V gene. The CDR3 loop reads CASSHFSSAGYNEQFF. CDR3 DNA sequence: TGTGCCAGCAGCCATTTCTCTTCTGCGGGGTACAATGAGCAGTTCTTC. The whole variable domain, filled in from reference TRBV14 and TRBJ2-1, reads EAGVTQFPSHSVIEKGQTVTLRCDPISGHDNLYWYRRVMGKEIKFLLHFVKESKQDESGMPNNRFLAERTGGTYSTLKVQPAELEDSGVYFCASSHFSSAGYNEQFFGPGTRLTVL.

V and J are TRBV19 and TRBJ1-5; 7 bases agree with TRBD1. V lost 3 bases to trimming and J lost 6 bases; unmatched junction nucleotides: 11. Germline V lookup: CDR1 LNHDA, CDR2 SQIVND (reference sequence). The CDR3 spans 16 residues. Here the CDR3 DNA reads TGTGCCAGTAGTATGACCGGGACAGCTGCCGGTCAGCCCCAGCATTTT. This translates into CASSMTGTAAGQPQHF.